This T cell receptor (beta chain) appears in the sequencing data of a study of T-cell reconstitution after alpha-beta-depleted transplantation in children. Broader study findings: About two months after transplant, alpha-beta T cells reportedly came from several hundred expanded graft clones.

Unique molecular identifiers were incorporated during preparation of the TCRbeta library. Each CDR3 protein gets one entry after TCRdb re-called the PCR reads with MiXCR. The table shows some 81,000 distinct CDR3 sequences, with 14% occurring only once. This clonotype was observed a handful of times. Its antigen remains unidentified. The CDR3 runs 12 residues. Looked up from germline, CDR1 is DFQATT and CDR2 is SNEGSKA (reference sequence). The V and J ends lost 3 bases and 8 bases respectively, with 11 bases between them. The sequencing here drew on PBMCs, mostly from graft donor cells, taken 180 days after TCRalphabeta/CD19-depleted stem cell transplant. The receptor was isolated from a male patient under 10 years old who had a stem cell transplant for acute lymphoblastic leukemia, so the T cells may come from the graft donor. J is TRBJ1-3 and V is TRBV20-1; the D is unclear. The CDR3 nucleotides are TGCAGTGCTAGGAGGAGTGGGGACACCATATATTTT. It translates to CSARRSGDTIYF.